These T cell receptor beta chains were read from a single sample in a study of T-cell memory formation after mild COVID-19. One entry per CDR3 protein, called by TCRdb with MiXCR from the 5' RACE reads. Of some 40,000 distinct CDR3 sequences listed, 6.1% are singletons. The sample taken for sequencing was PBMCs or a T cell subset sorted from them (not recorded which). Receptors were obtained from an adult who had mild COVID-19 (a few samples of this study predate the infection). Cell type and time point are not known. The CDR3 runs from the conserved cysteine through the conserved F or W. A D gene is named only where the DNA matches it firmly. Size is omitted from some rows. Given values are once, few, many or a class for expanded clones.

many	.	TRBV7-2	TRBJ1-1	CASSLGPRGNTEAFF	TGTGCCAGCAGCTTAGGTCCCAGGGGGAACACTGAAGCTTTCTTT
.	.	TRBV12-3/TRBV12-4	TRBJ2-1	CASSHGNNEQFF	TGTGCCAGCAGTCACGGTAACAATGAGCAGTTCTTC
few	TRBD1	TRBV6-2/TRBV6-3	TRBJ1-2	CASSYSIDRAGYTF	TGTGCCAGCAGTTACTCGATTGACAGGGCTGGCTACACCTTC
many	TRBD1	TRBV7-9	TRBJ2-5	CASSSDRGSVGETQYF	TGTGCCAGCAGCTCGGACAGGGGGAGCGTAGGAGAGACCCAGTACTTC
many	.	TRBV30	TRBJ2-1	CAWSGVVGNEQFF	TGTGCCTGGAGCGGCGTGGTAGGTAATGAGCAGTTCTTC
.	.	TRBV19	TRBJ1-4	CASSSLGGILTNEKLFF	TGTGCCAGTAGTTCCCTCGGGGGGATTCTAACTAATGAAAAACTGTTTTTT
many	TRBD1	TRBV20-1	TRBJ1-1	CSARDRQGWFTEAFF	TGCAGTGCTAGAGACCGACAGGGATGGTTCACTGAAGCTTTCTTT
few	.	TRBV19	TRBJ1-3	CASRQGPTSGNTIYF	TGTGCCAGTCGTCAGGGACCTACCTCTGGAAACACCATATATTTT
.	.	TRBV12-3/TRBV12-4	TRBJ1-1	CASSAPGRGTEAFF	TGTGCCAGCAGTGCCCCGGGGAGGGGGACTGAAGCTTTCTTT
many	TRBD2	TRBV3-1	TRBJ2-5	CASSQDLGSGSLPETQYF	TGTGCCAGCAGCCAAGATTTGGGCAGCGGGAGTCTCCCAGAGACCCAGTACTTC
many	.	TRBV15	TRBJ2-7	CATSRDVGPNEQYF	TGTGCCACCAGCAGAGATGTGGGGCCCAACGAGCAGTACTTC
many	TRBD2	TRBV5-1	TRBJ2-1	CASSRPSGGYNEQFF	TGCGCCAGCAGCCGGCCCAGCGGGGGCTACAATGAGCAGTTCTTC
few	TRBD1	TRBV27	TRBJ1-2	CASSSWDSLGYGYTF	TGTGCCAGCAGTTCCTGGGACAGCCTTGGCTATGGCTACACCTTC
many	.	TRBV7-9	TRBJ1-1	CATTGQGTEAFF	TGTGCCACCACGGGGCAGGGCACTGAAGCTTTCTTT
many	TRBD1	TRBV7-6	TRBJ2-2	CASSLAGQGADTGELFF	TGTGCCAGCAGCTTAGCGGGACAGGGGGCAGACACCGGGGAGCTGTTTTTT
few	.	TRBV12-3/TRBV12-4	TRBJ1-3	CASSYTVSSGNTIYF	TGTGCCAGCAGCTATACGGTGAGCTCTGGAAACACCATATATTTT
.	.	TRBV6-6	TRBJ1-6	CASIKSDGYNSPLHF	TGTGCCAGCATTAAATCGGACGGGTATAATTCACCCCTCCACTTT
.	.	TRBV15	TRBJ2-6	CATSRALEGANVLTF	TGTGCCACCAGCAGAGCGCTAGAGGGGGCCAACGTCCTGACTTTC
.	TRBD2	TRBV12-3/TRBV12-4	TRBJ2-7	CASSPGLAGGHEQYF	TGTGCCAGCAGCCCCGGACTAGCGGGGGGTCACGAGCAGTACTTC
.	TRBD1	TRBV5-5	TRBJ2-7	CASSLGQGIGYEQYF	TGTGCCAGCAGCTTGGGACAGGGGATTGGTTACGAGCAGTACTTC
few	.	TRBV18	TRBJ2-1	CASSPTTGGMSEQFF	TGTGCCAGCTCACCTACAACCGGCGGTATGAGTGAGCAGTTCTTC
.	TRBD2	TRBV11-2	TRBJ2-2	CASSSRLAGDNTGELFF	TGTGCCAGCAGCTCCCGTTTAGCGGGGGATAACACCGGGGAGCTGTTTTTT
.	TRBD1	TRBV18	TRBJ1-3	CASSPRDRGNTIYF	TGTGCCAGCTCACCTCGGGACAGAGGAAACACCATATATTTT
few	TRBD1	TRBV18	TRBJ1-1	CASSQGQGNTEAFF	TGTGCCAGCTCCCAGGGACAGGGGAACACTGAAGCTTTCTTT
.	.	TRBV6-5	TRBJ1-5	CASSRRGNSNQPQHF	TGTGCCAGCAGTCGCCGTGGGAATAGCAATCAGCCCCAGCATTTT
many	.	TRBV30	TRBJ2-1	CAWSVWGSSYNEQFF	TGTGCCTGGAGTGTATGGGGGAGTTCCTACAATGAGCAGTTCTTC
many	.	TRBV4-3	TRBJ2-2	CASSQDLPHVDLAGELFF	TGCGCCAGCAGCCAAGATCTTCCACACGTAGATTTGGCCGGGGAGCTGTTTTTT
.	.	TRBV24-1	TRBJ1-5	CATSERGNGNQPQHF	TGTGCCACCAGTGAAAGAGGGAACGGCAATCAGCCCCAGCATTTT
few	.	TRBV28	TRBJ2-1	CATLGNNEQFF	TGTGCCACCCTGGGTAACAATGAGCAGTTCTTC
few	TRBD2	TRBV25-1	TRBJ2-5	CASRGIAGTETQYF	TGTGCCAGCAGGGGAATAGCGGGTACAGAGACCCAGTACTTC
many	.	TRBV5-1	TRBJ2-7	CASTEGSSATYEQYF	TGCGCCAGCACGGAGGGCAGTAGTGCTACCTACGAGCAGTACTTC
many	.	TRBV15	TRBJ1-2	CATSRVRLGYTF	TGTGCCACCAGCAGAGTCCGGCTCGGCTACACCTTC
.	TRBD1	TRBV11-1	TRBJ1-1	CASSGGGEETEAFF	TGTGCCAGCAGCGGAGGGGGCGAGGAAACTGAAGCTTTCTTT
.	TRBD1	TRBV30	TRBJ2-7	CAWSLTGSGEQYF	TGTGCCTGGAGTCTGACAGGGTCGGGCGAGCAGTACTTC
many	.	TRBV5-1	TRBJ2-1	CASSRLTGFSSYNEQFF	TGCGCCAGCAGCCGATTAACAGGGTTTAGCTCCTACAATGAGCAGTTCTTC
.	TRBD2	TRBV5-4	TRBJ2-3	CASSPGLAGGSRGTQYF	TGTGCCAGCAGCCCCGGACTAGCGGGAGGCTCGCGGGGTACGCAGTATTTT
few	.	TRBV19	TRBJ2-3	CASSLQVSSTDTQYF	TGTGCCAGTAGTCTACAGGTCTCTAGCACAGATACGCAGTATTTT
.	TRBD1	TRBV7-9	TRBJ1-2	CASSLRQGHYGYTF	TGTGCCAGCAGCCTCCGACAGGGTCACTATGGCTACACCTTC
many	.	TRBV6-6	TRBJ2-3	CASSSIETGADTQYF	TGTGCCAGCAGTTCCATCGAGACCGGGGCAGATACGCAGTATTTT
few	.	TRBV25-1	TRBJ1-2	CASSESTGINYGYTF	TGTGCCAGCAGTGAATCCACAGGGATTAACTATGGCTACACCTTC
.	TRBD2	TRBV12-3/TRBV12-4	TRBJ2-5	CASTRGSGGETQYF	TGTGCCAGCACCCGGGGCAGCGGGGGAGAGACCCAGTACTTC
many	.	TRBV7-6	TRBJ1-4	CASSLASPGFNEKLFF	TGTGCCAGCAGCTTAGCTTCCCCAGGGTTTAATGAAAAACTGTTTTTT
many	.	TRBV7-9	TRBJ2-3	CASSPLAGAGADTQYF	TGTGCCAGCAGCCCCCTTGCGGGGGCAGGGGCAGATACGCAGTATTTT
many	TRBD2	TRBV12-3/TRBV12-4	TRBJ2-5	CASSAGTNPFWQSETQYF	TGTGCCAGCAGTGCCGGGACTAACCCCTTTTGGCAATCCGAGACCCAGTACTTC
many	.	TRBV3-1	TRBJ1-3	CASSQVRDSRNTMYF	TGTGCCAGCAGCCAAGTGAGGGACTCGAGGAACACCATGTATTTT
few	.	TRBV18	TRBJ2-1	CASSPVAYNEQFF	TGTGCCAGCTCACCAGTAGCCTACAATGAGCAGTTCTTC